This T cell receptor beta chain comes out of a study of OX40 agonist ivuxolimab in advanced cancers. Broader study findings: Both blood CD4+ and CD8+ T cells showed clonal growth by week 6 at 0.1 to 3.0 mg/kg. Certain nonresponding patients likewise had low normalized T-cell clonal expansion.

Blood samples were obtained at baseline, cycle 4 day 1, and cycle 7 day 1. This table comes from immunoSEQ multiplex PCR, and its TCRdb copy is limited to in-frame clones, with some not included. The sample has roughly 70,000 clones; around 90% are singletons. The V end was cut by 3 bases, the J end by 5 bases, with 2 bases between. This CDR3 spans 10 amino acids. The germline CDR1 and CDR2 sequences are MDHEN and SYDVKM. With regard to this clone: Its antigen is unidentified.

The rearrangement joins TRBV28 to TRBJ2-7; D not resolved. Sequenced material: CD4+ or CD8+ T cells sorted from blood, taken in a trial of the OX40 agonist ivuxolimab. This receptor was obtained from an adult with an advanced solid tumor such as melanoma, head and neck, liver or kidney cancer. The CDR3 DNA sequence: TGTGCCAGCAGTTTGGACGAGCAGTACTTC. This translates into CASSLDEQYF.